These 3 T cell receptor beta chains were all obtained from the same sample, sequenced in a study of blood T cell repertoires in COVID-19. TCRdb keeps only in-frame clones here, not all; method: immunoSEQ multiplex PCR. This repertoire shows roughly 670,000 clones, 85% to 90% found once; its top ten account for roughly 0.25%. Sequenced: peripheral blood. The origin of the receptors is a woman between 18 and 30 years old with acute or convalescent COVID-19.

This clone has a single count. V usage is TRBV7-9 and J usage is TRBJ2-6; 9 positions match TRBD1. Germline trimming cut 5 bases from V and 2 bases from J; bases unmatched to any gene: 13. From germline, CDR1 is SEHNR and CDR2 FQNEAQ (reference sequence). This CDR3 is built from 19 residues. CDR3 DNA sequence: TGTGCCAGCAGCCTCGAAGCCGGGACAGGGACTGCTGGGGCCAACGTCCTGACTTTC. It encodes CASSLEAGTGTAGANVLTF.

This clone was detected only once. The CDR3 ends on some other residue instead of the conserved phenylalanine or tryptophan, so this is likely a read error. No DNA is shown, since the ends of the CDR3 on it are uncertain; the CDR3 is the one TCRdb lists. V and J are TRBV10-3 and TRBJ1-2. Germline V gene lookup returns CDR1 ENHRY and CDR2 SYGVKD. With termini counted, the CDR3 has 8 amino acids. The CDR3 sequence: CAITRGSI.

This CDR3 is CASSLRTGGTYEQYF. CDR3 in DNA: TGTGCCAGCAGCTTAAGGACAGGGGGAACCTACGAGCAGTACTTC. The chain has TRBV11-1 and TRBJ2-7; TRBD1 aligns across 10 bases. The trim removed 2 bases at V and 2 bases at J, leaving 3 bases unmatched. The CDR3 spans 15 residues. Germline V gives CDR1 SGHAT, CDR2 FQDESV (reference sequence).